These 30 T cell receptor beta chains were all obtained from the same sample, sequenced in a study of T cell responses to AZD1222 COVID-19 vaccine. Clones were sequenced by immunoSEQ multiplex PCR, and TCRdb holds only the in-frame ones, with some missing. The sample lists 140,000 to 150,000 clones; 80% to 95% were seen once. The specimen comprised peripheral blood, sampled on day 0 of MenACWY control vaccination. These receptors came from an adult in good health.

The V call is TRBV6-6, the J call TRBJ1-2; a possible D gene is TRBD1 (6 bases). Germline loops: CDR1 MNHNY, CDR2 SVGAGI (reference sequence). V dropped 6 bases and J dropped 4 bases, with 15 bases sitting between them. The CDR3 consists of 14 residues. The CDR3 DNA reads TGTGCCAGCAGCCCCTTGGACAGAGCCTATGGCTACACCTTC. Residues: CASSPLDRAYGYTF.

This chain uses TRBV19 with TRBJ2-1, with 9 bases identical to TRBD2. This CDR3 has 14 amino acids. CDR1 is LNHDA, CDR2 SQIVND, per germline (reference sequence). Losses at the gene ends were 7 bases for V and 5 bases for J; bases not matched to a gene: 6. CDR3 in amino acids: CASTAAGGHNEQFF. Here the CDR3 DNA reads TGTGCCAGTACCGCAGCGGGGGGACACAATGAGCAGTTCTTC.

CDR3 bases: TGTGCCAGCAGCTTAGTTGATGGTCAGGGTGATGGCTACACCTTC. It yields the protein CASSLVDGQGDGYTF. The rearrangement uses TRBV11-3 and TRBJ1-2, with TRBD1 as a possible D gene (5 bases). Trimming removed 1 base from V and 6 bases from J, with 15 bases in between. This CDR3 has 15 residues. Per the germline V gene, CDR1 is SGHNT and CDR2 is YENEEA.

This sequence joins TRBV7-9 and TRBJ2-4; possible D gene TRBD2, 6 bases. CDR3 length: 16 amino acids. CDR1 and CDR2 (germline): SEHNR, FQNEAQ (reference sequence). The ends were cut back, 4 bases at V and 7 bases at J, with 20 bases in the middle. CDR3 bases: TGTGCCAGCAGCTCGGGACTCCTTAATGTGGGGAACATTCAGTACTTC. Protein sequence: CASSSGLLNVGNIQYF.

This chain uses TRBV30 with TRBJ2-1; no clear D gene. The germline V gene has CDR1 GTSNPN and CDR2 SVGIG (reference sequence). V was trimmed by 3 bases and J by 12 bases, leaving 12 bases between them. This CDR3 is built from 11 residues. CDR3 loop: CAWRQWWVQFF. The CDR3 DNA is TGTGCCTGGAGGCAATGGTGGGTGCAGTTCTTC.

The CDR3 is CASSRTGEHPQPQHF. CDR3 DNA: TGTGCCAGCAGTCGGACAGGGGAGCACCCTCAGCCCCAGCATTTT. The chain links TRBV6-4 to TRBJ1-5; 9 bases match TRBD1. CDR1 and CDR2 from the germline V gene are MRHNA and SNTAGT. J lost 6 bases, V lost 5 bases, and 8 bases had no gene match. The CDR3 extends over 15 amino acids.

The chain combines TRBV6-5 with TRBJ1-3; 11 bases line up with TRBD1. Germline values: CDR1 MNHEY, CDR2 SVGAGI. The CDR3 has 16 residues. J gave up 7 bases and V 4 bases, and 9 bases lay outside the gene matches. The CDR3 DNA reads as TGTGCCAGCAGTTTTCTAGGGACAGGGGGAAAGAACACCATATATTTT. Protein sequence: CASSFLGTGGKNTIYF.

The chain carries TRBV24-1 and TRBJ2-3, with TRBD2 as a possible D gene (6 bases). The germline V gene has CDR1 KGHDR and CDR2 SFDVKD. V lost 1 base and J lost 8, with 9 bases in between. The CDR3 covers 13 residues. The chain's CDR3 is CATSDFQGGTQYF. As DNA, the CDR3 is TGTGCCACCAGTGATTTTCAGGGAGGTACGCAGTATTTT.

The genes are TRBV2 and TRBJ1-2; D not certain. The CDR3 is 13 amino acids. V lost 4 bases to trimming and J lost 6 bases, with 12 bases between them. Germline lookup yields CDR1 SNHLY and CDR2 FYNNEI. The CDR3 sequence: CASSGGSVHGYTF. The CDR3 DNA sequence: TGTGCCAGCAGTGGGGGATCCGTTCATGGCTACACCTTC.

The genes are TRBV19 and TRBJ1-1; D may be TRBD1 (6 bases). Germline CDR1 and CDR2: LNHDA and SQIVND (reference sequence). V shed 9 bases and J shed 5 bases, with 16 bases lying between them. This CDR3 is 13 amino acids long. The CDR3 protein is CASKAGGWTEAFF. The CDR3 nucleotides are TGTGCCAGCAAAGCGGGGGGCTGGACTGAAGCTTTCTTT.

The V and J genes are TRBV11-3 and TRBJ2-5; 7 bases agree with TRBD1. Germline CDR1 SGHNT, CDR2 YENEEA. V was clipped by 5 bases and J by 7 bases; unmatched bases: 13. The CDR3 spans 15 residues. The CDR3 spells CASSQGKGAWGTQYF. The CDR3 nucleotides read TGTGCCAGCAGCCAGGGAAAGGGGGCGTGGGGGACCCAGTACTTC.

The chain links TRBV14 to TRBJ2-2; D is unclear. From germline, CDR1 is SGHDN and CDR2 FVKESK. With 2 bases removed from V and 4 bases from J, the gap between germline ends came to 5 bases. CDR3 size: 13 residues. In DNA form, the CDR3 reads TGTGCCAGCAGCCAACAGATCACCGGGGAGCTGTTTTTT. Amino acid sequence: CASSQQITGELFF.

As DNA, the CDR3 is TGTGCCAGCTCCCGGGTGTACACCGGGGAGCTGTTTTTT. Its translation is CASSRVYTGELFF. This chain joins TRBV28 and TRBJ2-2; D gene unclear. In germline, CDR1 is MDHEN, CDR2 SYDVKM. The V end was cut by 8 bases, the J end by 3 bases, with 10 bases between. The CDR3 runs to 13 residues.

The chain uses TRBV6-5 and TRBJ2-2; possibly TRBD2 for D (6 bases). Looked up from germline, CDR1 is MNHEY and CDR2 is SVGAGI. V was pared by 6 bases and J by 6 bases, with 11 bases between. The CDR3 consists of 13 residues. The CDR3 sequence is CASRFREAGELFF. The CDR3 DNA follows: TGTGCCAGCAGGTTCAGGGAGGCCGGGGAGCTGTTTTTT.

The chain recombines TRBV11-3 with TRBJ2-2; D is possibly TRBD1 (6 bases). Trimming took 0 bases from V and 5 from J, leaving 16 bases between them. The CDR3 extends over 17 amino acids. The germline V gene has CDR1 SGHNT and CDR2 YENEEA. DNA for the CDR3: TGTGCCAGCAGCTTAGATTTGGTGACAGGTGATACCGGGGAGCTGTTTTTT. Its translation is CASSLDLVTGDTGELFF. Using reference TRBV11-3 and TRBJ2-2 for the parts outside the CDR3, the full variable domain is EAGVVQSPRYKIIEKKQPVAFWCNPISGHNTLYWYLQNLGQGPELLIRYENEEAVDDSQLPKDRFSAERLKGVDSTLKIQPAELGDSAVYLCASSLDLVTGDTGELFFGEGSRLTVL.

The rearrangement links TRBV10-1 to TRBJ2-1, with TRBD2 matching over 13 bases. The V segment lost 4 bases and the J segment 5 bases; nucleotides outside the gene matches: 5. Germline V CDR1 and CDR2: WNHNN, SYGVQD (reference sequence). The CDR3 length is 16 residues. The CDR3 coding sequence is TGCGCCAGCAGTGGGGGACTAGCGGGGTACAACAATGAGCAGTTCTTC. This encodes CASSGGLAGYNNEQFF.

The chain is built from TRBV7-3 and TRBJ1-1; D call uncertain. Trimming shortened V by 1 base and J by 4 bases, and 13 bases separated the two germline ends. Germline CDR1 reads SGHTA; CDR2 reads FQGTGA. The CDR3 is made up of 15 amino acids. The CDR3 DNA reads as TGTGCCAGCAGCTTAAGTGAGGCAAAGACCACTGAAGCTTTCTTT. Protein: CASSLSEAKTTEAFF.

This clone was observed a handful of times. The chain combines TRBV5-1 with TRBJ1-1, with 9 bases lining up with TRBD1. Germline V gene lookup returns CDR1 SGHRS and CDR2 YFSETQ. The CDR3 length is 14 residues. V gave up 4 bases and J gave up 3 bases; unmatched junction bases: 4. CDR3 in amino acids: CASSLRTGDTEAFF. The CDR3 bases are TGCGCCAGCAGCCTCAGGACAGGGGACACTGAAGCTTTCTTT.

The rearrangement links TRBV3-1 (or the pseudogene TRBV3-2) to TRBJ1-1; 8 nucleotides match TRBD1. The ends lost 4 bases at V and 4 bases at J; junction bases unmatched: 2. This CDR3 spans 13 amino acids. Germline V gives CDR1 LGHDT, CDR2 YNNKEL (reference sequence). The CDR3 loop is CASSLGQGTEAFF. The CDR3 DNA reads TGTGCCAGCAGCCTTGGACAGGGCACTGAAGCTTTCTTT.

The rearrangement links TRBV28 to TRBJ1-5; possible D gene TRBD1, 6 bases. V lost 11 bases and J lost 0, with 14 bases in between. The germline V gene has CDR1 MDHEN and CDR2 SYDVKM. The CDR3 sequence is 14 residues long. CDR3 amino acids: CAVWTENSNQPQHF. The DNA of the CDR3 is TGTGCCGTTTGGACAGAAAATAGCAATCAGCCCCAGCATTTT.

Regarding this clone: The junction differs from germline at one of its ends, possibly a read error. The chain combines TRBV18 with TRBJ1-1, with a possible D match to TRBD1 (6 bases). The V gene's germline CDR1 is KGHSH and CDR2 LQKENI. CDR3 length: 16 amino acids. In nucleotides, the CDR3 is TGTGCCAGCTCGCCACAGGGCGCCTCATTTAACACTGAAGCTTTCTTT. It encodes CASSPQGASFNTEAFF.

The chain uses TRBV29-1 and TRBJ2-5, with TRBD1 identical over 7 bases. CDR1 is SQVTM, CDR2 ANQGSEA, per germline. This CDR3 is built from 13 residues. The ends lost 3 bases at V and 5 bases at J; junction bases unmatched: 6. The CDR3 region has the DNA TGCAGCGTTGAGGCAAGGGGGCAGGAGACCCAGTACTTC. Its protein product is CSVEARGQETQYF.

In DNA, the CDR3 is TGCAGCGTTGAAGAAGCAGGGCTTGGCTACACCTTC. It yields the protein CSVEEAGLGYTF. The J gene is TRBJ1-2, the V gene TRBV29-1; tentatively, D is TRBD1 (5 bases). V was trimmed by 0 bases and J by 7 bases, leaving 9 bases between them. Germline values: CDR1 SQVTM, CDR2 ANQGSEA. The CDR3 totals 12 residues.

V usage is TRBV9 and J usage is TRBJ2-5; 11 bases line up with TRBD2. The CDR3 extends over 16 amino acids. Looked up from germline, CDR1 is SGDLS and CDR2 is YYNGEE. J gave up 4 bases and V 0 bases, and 5 bases lay outside the gene matches. CDR3: CASSVDSGGAGETQYF. The CDR3 coding sequence is TGTGCCAGCAGCGTAGATAGCGGGGGGGCCGGAGAGACCCAGTACTTC.

This sequence joins TRBV19 and TRBJ2-2; D may correspond to TRBD1 or TRBD2 (5 bases each). Trimming removed 9 bases from V and 4 bases from J, with 15 bases in between. This CDR3 spans 14 amino acids. In germline, CDR1 is LNHDA, CDR2 SQIVND (reference sequence). The CDR3 bases are TGTGCCAGCCAATACGTGGGGGTCACCGGGGAGCTGTTTTTT. Its protein product is CASQYVGVTGELFF.

The rearrangement joins TRBV15 to TRBJ2-1; 11 bases fit TRBD2. The V and J ends lost 0 bases and 4 bases, in that order; junction bases with no gene match: 20. CDR1 and CDR2 from the germline V gene are LNHNV and YYDKDF (reference sequence). The CDR3 has 22 residues. The CDR3 DNA reads TGTGCCACCAGCAGAGATACTTCGGTCCCCCGACTAGCGGGGAAGCTGTACAATGAGCAGTTCTTC. Translation gives CATSRDTSVPRLAGKLYNEQFF.

This clone appeared a single time. The genes are TRBV19 and TRBJ2-2; no clear D gene. The CDR3 runs to 16 residues. CDR1 and CDR2 (germline): LNHDA, SQIVND (reference sequence). Deletions cut 9 bases from V and 2 bases from J, with 19 bases between. CDR3 sequence (DNA): TGTGCCAGGCTATTATCCTCGGGCTCCAACACCGGGGAGCTGTTTTTT. This gives the protein CARLLSSGSNTGELFF.

The chain employs TRBV5-4 and TRBJ1-6; D remains unclear. The CDR3 is 15 residues long. Deletions cut 4 bases from V and 5 bases from J, with 13 bases between. The germline V gene encodes CDR1 SGHNT and CDR2 YYREEE (reference sequence). CDR3 protein: CASSPRRKNNSPLHF. The CDR3 DNA sequence: TGTGCCAGCAGCCCCCGACGCAAGAATAATTCACCCCTCCACTTT.

This clone was detected only a few times. Here the CDR3 DNA reads TGTGCCAGCAGCTTAGCGAACAGGGATCAGCCCCAGCATTTT. Protein product: CASSLANRDQPQHF. This sequence joins TRBV7-8 and TRBJ1-5; D perhaps matches TRBD1 (6 bases). Germline V gene lookup returns CDR1 SGHVS and CDR2 FQNEAQ. The CDR3 has 14 residues. V was shortened by 0 bases and J by 5 bases, with 8 bases between the two germline ends.

V gene TRBV2 combines with J gene TRBJ1-2, with TRBD1 as a possible D gene (5 bases). This CDR3 region has 12 residues. The germline gives CDR1 SNHLY, CDR2 FYNNEI. V lost 5 bases and J lost 6, with 10 bases in between. CDR3 protein: CASSQDRNGYTF. In DNA, the CDR3 is TGTGCCAGCAGTCAAGACAGAAATGGCTACACCTTC.